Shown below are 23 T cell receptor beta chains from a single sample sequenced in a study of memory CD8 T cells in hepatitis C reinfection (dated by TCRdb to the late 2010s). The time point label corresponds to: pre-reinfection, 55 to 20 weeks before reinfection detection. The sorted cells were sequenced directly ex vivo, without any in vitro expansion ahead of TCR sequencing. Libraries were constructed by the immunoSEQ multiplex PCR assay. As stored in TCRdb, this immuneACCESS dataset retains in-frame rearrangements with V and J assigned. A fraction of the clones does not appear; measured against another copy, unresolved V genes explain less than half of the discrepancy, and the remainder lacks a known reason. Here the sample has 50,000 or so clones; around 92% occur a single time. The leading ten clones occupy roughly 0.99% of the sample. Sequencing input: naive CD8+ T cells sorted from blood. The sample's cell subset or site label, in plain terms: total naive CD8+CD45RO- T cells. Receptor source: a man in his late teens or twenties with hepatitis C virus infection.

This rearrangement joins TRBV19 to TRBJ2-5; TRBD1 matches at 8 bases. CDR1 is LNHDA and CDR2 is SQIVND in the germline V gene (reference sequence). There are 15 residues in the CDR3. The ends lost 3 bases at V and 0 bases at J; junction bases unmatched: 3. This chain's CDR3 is CASSIGTGDQETQYF. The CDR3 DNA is TGTGCCAGTAGTATTGGGACAGGAGACCAAGAGACCCAGTACTTC.

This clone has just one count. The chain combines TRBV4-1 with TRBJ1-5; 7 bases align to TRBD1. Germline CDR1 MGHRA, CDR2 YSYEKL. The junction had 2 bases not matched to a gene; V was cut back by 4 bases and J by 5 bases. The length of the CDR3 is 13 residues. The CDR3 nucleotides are TGCGCCAGCAGCCTAGACAGGGATCAGCCCCAGCATTTT. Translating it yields CASSLDRDQPQHF.

The DNA of the CDR3 is TGTGCCAGCAGCTTAGAGGTTCAGGGGAATGGCTACACCTTC. The encoded protein is CASSLEVQGNGYTF. The chain combines TRBV11-2 with TRBJ1-2, with a weak D call TRBD1 (6 bases). From germline, CDR1 is SGHAT and CDR2 FQNNGV. CDR3 length: 14 amino acids. Trimming left V 0 bases short and J 6 bases short, with 11 bases between. Together with reference TRBV11-2 and TRBJ1-2, the CDR3 gives the full variable domain: EAGVAQSPRYKIIEKRQSVAFWCNPISGHATLYWYQQILGQGPKLLIQFQNNGVVDDSQLPKDRFSAERLKGVDSTLKIQPAKLEDSAVYLCASSLEVQGNGYTFGSGTRLTVV.

Here the CDR3 DNA reads TGTGCCAGCAGGGCCTACGAAAACCGGGACAGGGTAACCTACGAGCAGTACGTC. Its translation is CASRAYENRDRVTYEQYV. The chain uses TRBV6-7 and TRBJ2-7; TRBD1 agrees at 9 bases. TRBV6-7 falls under the ORF class, with uncertain function. V lost 6 bases and J lost 2; bases outside the gene matches: 17. This CDR3 spans 18 amino acids.

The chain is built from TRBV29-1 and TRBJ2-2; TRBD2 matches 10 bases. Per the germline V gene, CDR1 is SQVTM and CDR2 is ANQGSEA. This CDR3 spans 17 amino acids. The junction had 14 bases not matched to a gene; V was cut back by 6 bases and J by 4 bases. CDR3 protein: CSVTLVLAGVGTGELFF. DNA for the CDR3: TGCAGCGTAACGCTTGTTCTAGCGGGAGTTGGCACCGGGGAGCTGTTTTTT.

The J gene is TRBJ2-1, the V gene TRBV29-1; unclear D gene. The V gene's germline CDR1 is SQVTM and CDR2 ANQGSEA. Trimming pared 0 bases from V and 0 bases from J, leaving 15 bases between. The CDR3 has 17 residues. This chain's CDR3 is CSVEDQVDKISYNEQFF. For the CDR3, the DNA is TGCAGCGTTGAAGATCAGGTCGACAAGATCTCCTACAATGAGCAGTTCTTC.

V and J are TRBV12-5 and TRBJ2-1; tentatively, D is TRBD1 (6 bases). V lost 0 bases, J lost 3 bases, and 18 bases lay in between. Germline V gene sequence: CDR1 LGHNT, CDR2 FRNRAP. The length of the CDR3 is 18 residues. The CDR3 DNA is TGTGCTAGTGGTTTGGTCACCCCAGGACAGAGTTTCTACAATGAGCAGTTCTTC. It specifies CASGLVTPGQSFYNEQFF.

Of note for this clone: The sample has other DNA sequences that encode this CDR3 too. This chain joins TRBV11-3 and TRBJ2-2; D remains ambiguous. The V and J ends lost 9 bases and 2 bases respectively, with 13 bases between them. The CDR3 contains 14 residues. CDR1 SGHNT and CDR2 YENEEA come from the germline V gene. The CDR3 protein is CASSLRENTGELFF. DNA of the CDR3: TGTGCCAGTAGCCTACGAGAAAACACCGGGGAGCTGTTTTTT.

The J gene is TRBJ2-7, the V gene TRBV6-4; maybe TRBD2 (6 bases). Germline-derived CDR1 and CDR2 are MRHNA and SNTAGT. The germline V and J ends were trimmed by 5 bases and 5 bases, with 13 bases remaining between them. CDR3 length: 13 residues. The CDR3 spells CASSQLAWNEQYV. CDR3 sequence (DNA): TGTGCCAGCAGTCAACTAGCCTGGAACGAGCAGTACGTC.

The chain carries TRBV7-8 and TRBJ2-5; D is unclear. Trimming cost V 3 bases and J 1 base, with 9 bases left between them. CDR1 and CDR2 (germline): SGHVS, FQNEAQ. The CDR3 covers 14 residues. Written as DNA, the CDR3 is TGTGCCAGCAGCTTTGGGCCTCCCCAAGAGACCCAGTACTTC. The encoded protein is CASSFGPPQETQYF.

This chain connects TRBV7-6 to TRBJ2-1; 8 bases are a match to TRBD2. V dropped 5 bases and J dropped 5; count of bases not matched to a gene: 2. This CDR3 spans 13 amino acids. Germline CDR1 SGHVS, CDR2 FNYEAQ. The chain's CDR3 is CASSVSGDNEQFF. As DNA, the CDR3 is TGTGCCAGCAGCGTTAGCGGGGACAATGAGCAGTTCTTC.

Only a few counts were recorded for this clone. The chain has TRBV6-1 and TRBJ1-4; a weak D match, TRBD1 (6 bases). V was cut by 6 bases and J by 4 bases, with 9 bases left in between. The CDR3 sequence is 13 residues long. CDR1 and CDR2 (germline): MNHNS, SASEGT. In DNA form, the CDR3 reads TGTGCCAGCAGAGGACAGAATAATGAAAAACTGTTTTTT. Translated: CASRGQNNEKLFF.

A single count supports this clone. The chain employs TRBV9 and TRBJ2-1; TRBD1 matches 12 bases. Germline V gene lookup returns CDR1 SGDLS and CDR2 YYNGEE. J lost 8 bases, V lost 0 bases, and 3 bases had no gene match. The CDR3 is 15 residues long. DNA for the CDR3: TGTGCCAGCAGCGTAGAAGGGACAGGGGGCGATGAGCAGTTCTTC. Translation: CASSVEGTGGDEQFF.

CDR3 residues: CASSLAGGQETQYF. The CDR3, as DNA: TGCGCCAGCAGCCTAGCGGGGGGGCAAGAGACCCAGTACTTC. The chain joins TRBV5-1 to TRBJ2-5, with 12 bases that match TRBD2. With 4 bases clipped from V and 2 bases from J, the junction kept 0 bases outside the gene matches. Germline CDR1 reads SGHRS; CDR2 reads YFSETQ. The CDR3 runs 14 residues.

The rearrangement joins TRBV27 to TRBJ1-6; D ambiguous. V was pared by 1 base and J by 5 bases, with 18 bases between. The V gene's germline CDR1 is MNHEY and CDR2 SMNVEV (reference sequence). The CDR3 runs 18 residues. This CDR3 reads CASSLYSGEPPNNSPLHF. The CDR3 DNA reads TGTGCCAGCAGTTTATACTCCGGGGAGCCCCCAAATAATTCACCCCTCCACTTT.

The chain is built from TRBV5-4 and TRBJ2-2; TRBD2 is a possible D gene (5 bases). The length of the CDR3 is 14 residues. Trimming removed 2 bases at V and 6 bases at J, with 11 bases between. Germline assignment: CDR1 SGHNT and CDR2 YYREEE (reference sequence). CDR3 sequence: CASSLAVTPGELFF. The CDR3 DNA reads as TGTGCCAGCAGCTTAGCGGTTACCCCCGGGGAGCTGTTTTTT.

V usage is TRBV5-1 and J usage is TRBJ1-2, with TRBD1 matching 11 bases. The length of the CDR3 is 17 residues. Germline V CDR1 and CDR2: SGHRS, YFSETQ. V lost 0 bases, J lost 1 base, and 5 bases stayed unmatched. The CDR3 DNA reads TGCGCCAGCAGCTTGGAGGGACAGGGGGTTGATAACTATGGCTACACCTTC. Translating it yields CASSLEGQGVDNYGYTF.

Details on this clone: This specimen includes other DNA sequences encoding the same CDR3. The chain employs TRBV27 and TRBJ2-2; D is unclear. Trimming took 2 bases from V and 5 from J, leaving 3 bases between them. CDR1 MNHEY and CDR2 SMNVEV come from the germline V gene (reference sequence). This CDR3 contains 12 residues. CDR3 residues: CASSLITGELFF. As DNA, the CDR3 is TGTGCCAGCAGTTTAATAACCGGGGAGCTGTTTTTT.

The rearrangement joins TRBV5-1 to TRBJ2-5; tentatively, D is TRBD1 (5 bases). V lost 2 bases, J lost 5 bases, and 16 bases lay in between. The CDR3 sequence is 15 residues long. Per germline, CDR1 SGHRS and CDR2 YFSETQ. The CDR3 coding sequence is TGCGCCAGCAGCTTCTTCGGCAGGGCCGGGGAGACCCAGTACTTC. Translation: CASSFFGRAGETQYF.

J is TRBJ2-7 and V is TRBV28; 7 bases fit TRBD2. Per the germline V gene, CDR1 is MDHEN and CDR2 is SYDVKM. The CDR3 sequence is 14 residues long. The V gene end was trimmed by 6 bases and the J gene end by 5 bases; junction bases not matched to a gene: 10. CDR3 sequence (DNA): TGTGCCAGCAGCTCAATCGGCGGGAGCAACGAGCAGTACTTC. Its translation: CASSSIGGSNEQYF.

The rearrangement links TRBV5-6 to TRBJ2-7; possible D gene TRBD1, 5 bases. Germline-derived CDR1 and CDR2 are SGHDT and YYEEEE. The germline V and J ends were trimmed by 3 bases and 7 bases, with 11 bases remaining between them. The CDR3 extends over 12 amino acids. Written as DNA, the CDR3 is TGTGCCAGCAGCTCAGGGCTGGGTGAGCAGTACGTC. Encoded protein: CASSSGLGEQYV.

CDR3 sequence: CASSEEQGMNTEAFF. CDR3 bases: TGTGCCAGCAGCGAAGAACAGGGGATGAACACTGAAGCTTTCTTT. The gene calls are TRBV7-8 and TRBJ1-1; TRBD1 agrees at 7 bases. With 5 bases clipped from V and 0 bases from J, the junction kept 6 bases outside the gene matches. The length of the CDR3 is 15 residues. Germline-derived CDR1 and CDR2 are SGHVS and FQNEAQ.

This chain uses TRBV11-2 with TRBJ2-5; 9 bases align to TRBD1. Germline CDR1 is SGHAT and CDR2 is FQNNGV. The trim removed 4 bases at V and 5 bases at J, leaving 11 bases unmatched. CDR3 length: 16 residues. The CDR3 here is CASSSWRDREEETQYF. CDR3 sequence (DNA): TGTGCCAGCAGCTCCTGGAGGGACAGGGAAGAGGAGACCCAGTACTTC.